One sample yielded the 9 T cell receptor beta chains listed below, sequenced in a study of cytomegalovirus exposure and HLA in healthy donors. The PCR contained 60 Vbeta and 13 Jbeta primers. TCRdb keeps only in-frame clones here, not all; method: immunoSEQ multiplex PCR. The sample holds 90,000 to 150,000 clones, less than 85% seen once. The sample taken for sequencing was PBMCs. The receptors come from a woman in her forties in good health and CMV-seronegative.

The chain recombines TRBV7-8 with TRBJ2-1, with D possibly TRBD2 on 5 matching bases. The CDR3 consists of 14 residues. Germline V gives CDR1 SGHVS, CDR2 FQNEAQ. V gave up 1 base and J gave up 6 bases, with 10 bases separating them. The CDR3: CASSLVEVSNEQFF. In nucleotides, the CDR3 is TGTGCCAGCAGCTTAGTGGAGGTATCCAATGAGCAGTTCTTC.

This clone was picked up a small number of times. V usage is TRBV7-8 and J usage is TRBJ2-5; 8 nucleotides align to TRBD2. Germline V gives CDR1 SGHVS, CDR2 FQNEAQ. The junction had 22 bases not matched to a gene; V was cut back by 5 bases and J by 5 bases. This CDR3 has 19 residues. The chain's CDR3 is CASSQRSVAGGKLRETQYF. For the CDR3, the DNA is TGTGCCAGCAGCCAACGGTCGGTCGCGGGAGGAAAGCTACGGGAGACCCAGTACTTC.

The chain recombines TRBV10-3 with TRBJ2-7; 7 bases are a match to TRBD2. The J segment lost 5 bases and the V segment lost 6 bases, leaving 4 bases of the junction unmatched. The CDR3 loop spans 12 amino acids. CDR1 and CDR2 from the germline V gene are ENHRY and SYGVKD. The chain's CDR3 is CAIRGLLHEQYF. The CDR3 nucleotides read TGTGCCATCAGGGGACTACTACACGAGCAGTACTTC.

The chain carries TRBV7-2 and TRBJ2-1; 10 nucleotides line up with TRBD2. Germline loops: CDR1 SGHTA, CDR2 FQGNSA. V lost 5 bases, J lost 7 bases, and 5 bases stayed unmatched. The CDR3 contains 14 residues. This chain's CDR3 is CASSPGLAWNEQFF. As DNA, the CDR3 is TGTGCCAGCAGCCCGGGACTAGCGTGGAATGAGCAGTTCTTC.

Of note for this clone: One junction end does not reproduce the germline sequence, and a read error may be involved. The chain has TRBV7-7 and TRBJ2-5; 7 bases are a match to TRBD2. The CDR3 runs to 16 residues. Germline CDR1 and CDR2: SSHAT and FNYEAQ (reference sequence). The CDR3 region is CASSLGLAGRQETQYF. The CDR3 DNA is TGTGCTAGCAGCTTAGGGTTAGCGGGCCGGCAAGAGACCCAGTACTTC.

The chain couples TRBV29-1 to TRBJ2-1, with 9 bases that match TRBD2. The CDR3 covers 14 residues. V dropped 0 bases and J dropped 15; count of bases not matched to a gene: 12. CDR1 is SQVTM and CDR2 is ANQGSEA in the germline V gene. CDR3 sequence: CSVEDSLAGRAGFF. CDR3 nucleotide sequence: TGCAGCGTTGAAGATAGCCTAGCGGGGCGAGCGGGGTTCTTC.

The chain combines TRBV6-5 with TRBJ1-5, with 8 bases lining up with TRBD1. V shed 2 bases, J shed 4 bases, and the junction held 1 base outside the gene matches. Germline-derived CDR1 and CDR2 are MNHEY and SVGAGI. CDR3 length: 14 amino acids. The CDR3, as DNA: TGTGCCAGCAGTTACGGACAGGGTAATCAGCCCCAGCATTTT. Protein sequence: CASSYGQGNQPQHF.

The chain recombines TRBV29-1 with TRBJ1-5, with a weak D call TRBD1 (6 bases). V lost 7 bases and J lost 5, with 15 bases in between. Per germline, CDR1 SQVTM and CDR2 ANQGSEA. The CDR3 loop spans 13 amino acids. The CDR3 reads CSGGGGRDQPQHF. The DNA for the CDR3 is TGCAGCGGGGGAGGGGGTAGGGATCAGCCCCAGCATTTT.

This sequence joins TRBV6-1 and TRBJ1-2; perhaps TRBD1 as D (5 bases). The CDR3 extends over 14 amino acids. Per the germline V gene, CDR1 is MNHNS and CDR2 is SASEGT. Trimming took off 6 bases at V and 2 bases at J, with 13 bases between the two ends. CDR3 sequence (DNA): TGTGCCAGCAGACTCACCGACAGAAACTATGGCTACACCTTC. It codes for CASRLTDRNYGYTF.